This is a list of T cell receptor beta chains from one sample in a study of shared clonotypes between healthy human individuals. Repertoires were generated with immunoSEQ multiplex PCR, while TCRdb's copy carries only in-frame clones and drops some. The data hold 650,000 to 750,000 clones, with approximately 79% observed a single time. Sequenced material: memory CD4+ T cells sorted from blood. The receptor source for this set is a woman in her twenties or thirties in good health. Each CDR3 is given with its conserved first and last residue.

j_call	cdr3_length	v_call	cdr3_aa
TRBJ1-2	13	TRBV5-1	CASSSGAGYGYTF
TRBJ2-2	16	TRBV4-1	CASSQVDLVSFGELFF
TRBJ1-2	14	TRBV6-5	CASRTGSRGYGYTF
TRBJ2-7	15	TRBV11-2	CASSSVQVGAYEQYF
TRBJ1-5	12	TRBV28	CASDREPQPQHF
TRBJ1-1	14	TRBV7-3	CASSPQGTDTEAFF
TRBJ1-4	16	TRBV5-1	CASSYSAAPTNEKLFF
TRBJ1-1	14	TRBV7-9	CASKGGRLNTEAFF
TRBJ2-7	16	TRBV5-4	CASSFPTGTARDEQYF
TRBJ2-7	15	TRBV5-8	CASSSYRQAGYEQYF
TRBJ2-7	17	TRBV19	CASTSLDLARISYEQYF
TRBJ2-5	17	TRBV28	CASSLSPSSGIQETQYF
TRBJ1-3	17	TRBV7-2	CASSFQSGRSSGNTIYF
TRBJ2-4	17	TRBV4-1	CASSQDGQGEAKNIQYF
TRBJ2-1	14	TRBV19	CASRGRARGNEQFF
TRBJ2-1	11	TRBV20-1	CSASLADRKFF
TRBJ2-7	14	TRBV18	CASSPGTYDYEQYF
TRBJ1-3	15	TRBV6-7	CASSYEHMQGNTIYF
TRBJ1-4	15	TRBV19	CASSATGLRSEKLFF
TRBJ2-6	15	TRBV19	CASSIGGAGANVLTF
TRBJ1-4	17	TRBV7-8	CASSLVGQGAFGEKLFF
TRBJ1-5	14	TRBV5-1	CASSLGEQNQPQHF
TRBJ2-1	14	TRBV5-4	CASSLRGSSGEQFF
TRBJ2-7	13	TRBV7-9	CASSLRTAHEQYF
TRBJ2-1	15	TRBV5-1	CASSLELAGFYEQFF
TRBJ2-5	15	TRBV10-2	CASKYGTSGKETQYF